This T cell receptor (beta chain) was obtained from a study of blood T cells in healthy people across ages. Study-level results: The study regarded diversity estimates from one million T cells as underestimates.

This clonotype has at least ten counts. What it recognizes is unknown. Total RNA was isolated from each sample in quantities of at least 6 micrograms. A second PCR, run for about 7 to 11 cycles, used a sample-barcoded 5' primer plus a J-beta primer mix. A template-switch adaptor containing 12 random nucleotides labeled each cDNA molecule. MiXCR was run by TCRdb on the 5' RACE reads, yielding one entry per CDR3 protein. The sample consists of some 880,000 distinct CDR3 sequences, about 36% of them appearing once. The CDR3 length is 16 residues. Losses at the gene ends were 0 bases for V and 2 bases for J; bases not matched to a gene: 6. CDR1 is SEHNR and CDR2 is FQNEAQ in the germline V gene (reference sequence).

The chain joins TRBV7-9 to TRBJ2-7; 8 nucleotides agree with TRBD2. This TCR was sampled from a man between 18 and 35 years old in good health. Sequencing was performed on blood. The chain's CDR3 is CASSLAPTSGAYEQYF. CDR3 sequence (DNA): TGTGCCAGCAGCTTAGCTCCCACTAGCGGCGCCTACGAGCAGTACTTC.